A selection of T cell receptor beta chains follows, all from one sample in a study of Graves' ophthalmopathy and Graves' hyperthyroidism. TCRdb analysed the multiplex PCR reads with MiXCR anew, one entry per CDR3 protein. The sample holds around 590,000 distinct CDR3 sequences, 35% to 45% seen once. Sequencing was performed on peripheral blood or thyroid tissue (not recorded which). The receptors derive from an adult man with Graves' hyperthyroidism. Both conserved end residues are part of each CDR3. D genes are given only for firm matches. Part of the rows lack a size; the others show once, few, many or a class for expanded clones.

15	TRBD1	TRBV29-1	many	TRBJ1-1	CSVPRGDERNTEAFF	TGCAGCGTACCCAGGGGGGATGAACGGAACACTGAAGCTTTCTTT
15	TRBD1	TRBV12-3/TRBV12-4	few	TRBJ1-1	CASSATGKGRTEAFF	TGTGCCAGCAGTGCGACAGGGAAGGGGAGGACTGAAGCTTTCTTT
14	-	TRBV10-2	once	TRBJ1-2	CASSESGLNYGYTF	TGTGCCAGCAGTGAATCGGGACTCAACTATGGCTACACCTTC
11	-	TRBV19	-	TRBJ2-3	CATWGPDTQYF	TGTGCCACCTGGGGCCCAGATACGCAGTATTTT
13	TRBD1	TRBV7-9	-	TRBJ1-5	CASSVGGGETQHF	TGTGCCAGCAGCGTAGGGGGCGGGGAGACCCAGCATTTT
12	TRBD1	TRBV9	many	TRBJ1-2	CASSRTGNGYTF	TGTGCCAGCAGTAGGACAGGCAATGGCTACACCTTC
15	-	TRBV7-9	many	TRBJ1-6	CASSFGTPNNSPLHF	TGTGCCAGCAGCTTCGGGACACCAAATAATTCACCCCTCCACTTT
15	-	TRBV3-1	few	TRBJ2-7	CASSRLGGQLYEQYF	TGTGCCAGCAGCCGCCTGGGAGGACAGCTTTACGAGCAGTACTTC
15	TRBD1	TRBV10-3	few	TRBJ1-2	CASSSRDRGDYGYTF	TGTGCCAGCAGTTCCCGGGACAGGGGGGACTATGGCTACACCTTC
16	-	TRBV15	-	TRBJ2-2	CATSQYAGLNTGELFF	TGTGCCACCAGCCAATACGCAGGGTTGAACACCGGGGAGCTGTTTTTT
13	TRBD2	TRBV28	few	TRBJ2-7	CASSETSDYEQYF	TGTGCCAGCAGCGAGACTAGCGACTACGAGCAGTACTTC
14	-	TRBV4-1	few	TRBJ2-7	CASSRAPTTYEQYF	TGCGCCAGCAGCAGGGCGCCAACTACCTACGAGCAGTACTTC
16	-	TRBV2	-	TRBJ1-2	CASSQTGGRMNYGYTF	TGTGCCAGCAGCCAAACTGGGGGCAGGATGAACTATGGCTACACCTTC
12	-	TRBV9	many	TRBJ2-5	CASSPEEETQYF	TGTGCCAGCAGCCCAGAGGAAGAGACCCAGTACTTC
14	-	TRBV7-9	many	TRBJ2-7	CASSQDLTRYEQYF	TGTGCCAGCAGCCAAGATCTCACCCGCTACGAGCAGTACTTC
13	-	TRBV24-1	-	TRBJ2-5	CASTVPRGETQYF	TGTGCATCCACGGTGCCTAGGGGAGAGACCCAGTACTTC
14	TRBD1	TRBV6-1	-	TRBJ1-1	CASSEAGGYTEAFF	TGTGCCAGCAGTGAAGCAGGGGGCTACACTGAAGCTTTCTTT
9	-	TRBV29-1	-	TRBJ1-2	CRGPDGYTF	TGCAGGGGGCCGGATGGCTACACCTTC
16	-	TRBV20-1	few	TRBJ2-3	CSARVSGGLSTDTQYF	TGCAGTGCTAGAGTATCCGGAGGGCTTAGCACAGATACGCAGTATTTT
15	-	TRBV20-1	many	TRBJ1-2	CSARDPAGGHYGYTF	TGCAGTGCTAGAGATCCGGCGGGGGGCCACTATGGCTACACCTTC
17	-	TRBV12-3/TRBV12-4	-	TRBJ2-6	CASSFSSGVSGANVLTF	TGTGCCAGCAGTTTCTCTAGTGGGGTATCTGGGGCCAACGTCCTGACTTTC
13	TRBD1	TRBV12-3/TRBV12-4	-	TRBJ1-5	CASGLAGGVDEHF	TGTGCTAGTGGTTTGGCAGGGGGCGTGGATGAGCATTTT
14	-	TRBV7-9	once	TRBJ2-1	CASSSLAAHNEQFF	TGTGCCAGCAGCTCCCTAGCAGCTCACAATGAGCAGTTCTTC
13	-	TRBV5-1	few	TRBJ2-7	CASSQTQGIEQYF	TGCGCCAGCAGCCAAACCCAGGGGATCGAGCAGTACTTC
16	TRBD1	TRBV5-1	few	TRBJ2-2	CASSVGRDRTTGELFF	TGCGCCAGCAGCGTCGGCCGGGACAGAACTACCGGGGAGCTGTTTTTT
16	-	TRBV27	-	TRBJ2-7	CASGGLQGGGSYEQYF	TGTGCCAGCGGGGGATTACAGGGCGGGGGCTCCTACGAGCAGTACTTC
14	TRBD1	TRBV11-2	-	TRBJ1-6	CASSVQGASSTLYF	TGTGCCAGCAGCGTACAGGGGGCTTCTTCCACCCTCTACTTT
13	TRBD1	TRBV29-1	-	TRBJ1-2	CSVSTGDGYGYTF	TGCAGCGTTTCTACAGGGGATGGCTATGGCTACACCTTC
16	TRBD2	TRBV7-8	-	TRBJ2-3	CASSPTGTSATDTQYF	TGTGCCAGCAGCCCGACCGGGACTAGCGCCACAGATACGCAGTATTTT
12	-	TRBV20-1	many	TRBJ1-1	CSASGRRNEAFF	TGCAGTGCTAGCGGACGCCGGAATGAAGCTTTCTTT
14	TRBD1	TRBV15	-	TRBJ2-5	CATGDRGLIETQYF	TGTGCCACCGGAGACAGGGGTCTGATAGAGACCCAGTACTTC
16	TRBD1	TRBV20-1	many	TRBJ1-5	CSARDTRGASNQPQHF	TGCAGTGCTAGAGATACCAGGGGGGCTAGCAATCAGCCCCAGCATTTT
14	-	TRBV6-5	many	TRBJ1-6	CASSEVSYNSPLHF	TGTGCCAGCAGTGAAGTCAGTTATAATTCACCCCTCCACTTT
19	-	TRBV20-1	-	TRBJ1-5	CSARDRRGGPTPSNQPQHF	TGCAGTGCTAGAGATCGAAGGGGGGGGCCGACGCCAAGCAATCAGCCCCAGCATTTT
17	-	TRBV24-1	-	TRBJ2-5	CATSDSRLAPVRDTQYF	TGTGCCACCAGTGATTCCCGATTAGCCCCGGTTAGAGATACGCAGTACTTC
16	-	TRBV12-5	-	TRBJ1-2	CASGLAPPGHIYGYTF	TGTGCTAGTGGTTTGGCGCCTCCGGGACACATCTATGGCTACACCTTC
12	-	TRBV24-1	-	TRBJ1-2	CATSDTTGGYTF	TGTGCCACCAGTGATACTACAGGGGGCTACACCTTC
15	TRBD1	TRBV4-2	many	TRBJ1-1	CASSHAMGQGTEAFF	TGTGCCAGCAGCCATGCCATGGGACAGGGCACTGAAGCTTTCTTT
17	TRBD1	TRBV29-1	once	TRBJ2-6	CSVDTGAFGSGANVLTF	TGCAGCGTTGATACAGGGGCTTTCGGCTCTGGGGCCAACGTCCTGACTTTC
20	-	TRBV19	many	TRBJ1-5	CASSMPWGPTPEESNQPQHF	TGTGCCAGTAGTATGCCCTGGGGCCCGACTCCCGAAGAAAGCAATCAGCCCCAGCATTTT
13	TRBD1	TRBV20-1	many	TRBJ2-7	CSVPDRGAYEQYF	TGCAGTGTTCCGGACAGGGGCGCCTACGAGCAGTACTTC
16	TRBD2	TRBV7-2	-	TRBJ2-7	CASSLYGSGANYEQYF	TGTGCCAGCAGCTTGTACGGGAGCGGGGCAAACTACGAGCAGTACTTC
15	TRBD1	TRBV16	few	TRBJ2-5	CASSPWTGGEETQYF	TGTGCCAGCAGCCCCTGGACAGGGGGGGAAGAGACCCAGTACTTC
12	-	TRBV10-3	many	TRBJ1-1	CAISLSGTEAFF	TGTGCCATCAGTCTCTCAGGGACTGAAGCTTTCTTT
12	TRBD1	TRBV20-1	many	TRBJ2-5	CSAITGGETQYF	TGCAGTGCCATTACAGGGGGCGAGACCCAGTACTTC
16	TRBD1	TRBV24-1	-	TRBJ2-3	CATSDSGTGFEDTQYF	TGTGCCACCAGTGATTCCGGGACAGGGTTTGAAGATACGCAGTATTTT
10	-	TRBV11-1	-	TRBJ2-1	CASKDNEQFF	TGTGCCAGCAAAGACAATGAGCAGTTCTTC
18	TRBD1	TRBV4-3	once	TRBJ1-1	CASSHLPGQDLIGAEAFF	TGCGCCAGCAGCCACCTCCCGGGACAGGACCTCATCGGGGCTGAAGCTTTCTTT
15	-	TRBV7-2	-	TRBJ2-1	CASSLASARGGEQFF	TGTGCCAGCAGCTTAGCAAGCGCCCGGGGCGGTGAGCAGTTCTTC